These 6 T cell receptor beta chains originate from one sample sequenced in a study of Graves' ophthalmopathy and Graves' hyperthyroidism. The authors amplified TCR beta CDR3 regions from RNA transcripts. Investigators did first-round RT-PCR with HTBI primers, then second-round multiplex PCR. TCRdb re-derived calls from the multiplex PCR reads in MiXCR, one entry per CDR3 protein. The sample consists of about 370,000 distinct CDR3 sequences, about 15% of them appearing once. The sample was peripheral blood. These receptor sequences come from an adult woman with stable Graves' hyperthyroidism.

This clonotype showed up many times. The chain recombines TRBV12-3 or TRBV12-4 with TRBJ2-7; 10 bases map to TRBD1. The CDR3 loop spans 17 amino acids. J was trimmed by 6 bases and V by 5 bases; bases with no gene match: 16. The CDR3 protein is CASSGDRGGRLRSEQYF. The CDR3 DNA is TGTGCCAGCAGTGGGGACAGGGGTGGACGGCTACGGAGCGAGCAGTACTTC.

This clonotype was detected ten times or more. The chain joins TRBV28 to TRBJ2-7, with 7 bases lining up with TRBD2. Per the germline V gene, CDR1 is MDHEN and CDR2 is SYDVKM. This CDR3 is 15 amino acids long. V shed 3 bases, J shed 2 bases, and the junction held 7 bases outside the gene matches. The CDR3 DNA reads TGTGCCAGCAGTTTTTCCCCTAGCGGTACCTACGAGCAGTACTTC. Translation: CASSFSPSGTYEQYF.

V gene TRBV25-1 combines with J gene TRBJ1-5; 8 bases align to TRBD1. The CDR3 length is 20 residues. V lost 5 bases to trimming and J lost 6 bases; unmatched junction nucleotides: 24. Germline CDR1 MGHDK, CDR2 SYGVNS. CDR3 nucleotides: TGTGCCAGCAGTCCCTTTGGCCCTTTTTCCAGGGGGCGCGGTGCTCAGCCCCAGCATTTT. Amino acids: CASSPFGPFSRGRGAQPQHF.

This clonotype was seen at least ten times. The rearrangement joins TRBV7-9 to TRBJ2-7, with D possibly TRBD2 on 5 matching bases. The V gene's germline CDR1 is SEHNR and CDR2 FQNEAQ (reference sequence). With 4 bases removed from V and 0 bases from J, the gap between germline ends came to 10 bases. CDR3 length equals 14 residues. The CDR3 region has the DNA TGTGCCAGCAGCTCTCGAGGGAGCTCCTACGAGCAGTACTTC. Encoded protein: CASSSRGSSYEQYF.

This clonotype was detected ten times or more. The chain joins TRBV12-3 or TRBV12-4 to TRBJ2-3, with TRBD2 identical over 7 bases. V lost 5 bases, J lost 5 bases, and 10 bases stayed unmatched. The CDR3 runs 15 residues. The CDR3 region is CASSLFAGEGDTQYF. As DNA, the CDR3 is TGTGCCAGCAGTCTCTTTGCGGGAGAGGGAGATACGCAGTATTTT.

The sample holds one count of this clonotype. Being one base from a much bigger clone, this may be a read error. The CDR3 ends on some other residue instead of the conserved phenylalanine or tryptophan, so this is likely a read error. The chain joins TRBV11-2 to TRBJ2-7; 7 bases are shared with TRBD2. V lost 7 bases to trimming and J lost 0 bases; unmatched junction nucleotides: 12. The CDR3 is made up of 16 amino acids. CDR1 and CDR2 (germline): SGHAT, FQNNGV. The CDR3 DNA follows: TGTGCCAGCACCAGCGGGACTCCCCCGAGCTCCTACGAGCAGTACATC. It encodes CASTSGTPPSSYEQYI.